This is a list of T cell receptor beta chains from one sample in a study of T cell therapy after organ transplantation. Their target antigens are unknown. Sequencing was performed with immunoSEQ multiplex PCR; in TCRdb, only in-frame clones are kept and a portion is missing. There are about 48,000 clones in the sample; over 90% occur only once, and about 3.1% lies in the top ten. This sample comprised CD8+ T cells from blood, obtained before autologous CMV-specific T cell therapy. The receptors come from a human patient who had received a solid organ transplant and had CMV disease. CDR3s include the opening cysteine and the closing phenylalanine or tryptophan. The D gene is left open where the match is weak. Not all rows give a size; the values are once, few, many and, for expanded clones, a class.

TRBV18	TRBJ1-5	few	TRBD1	TGTGCCAGCTCACCAGGACAGGGGTATCAGCCCCAGCATTTT	CASSPGQGYQPQHF
TRBV30	TRBJ2-5	-	-	TGTGCCTGGAGTGTACACGGAGGGGAGACCCAGTACTTC	CAWSVHGGETQYF
TRBV11-2	TRBJ1-1	-	TRBD1	TGTGCCAGCAGCTTAAGGACAGGCTTAACTGAAGCTTTCTTT	CASSLRTGLTEAFF
TRBV7-9	TRBJ2-3	-	TRBD1	TGTGCCAGCAGCTTAGGAGGGACAGGGGGCGAAGATACGCAGTATTTT	CASSLGGTGGEDTQYF
TRBV9	TRBJ1-1	-	-	TGTGCCAGCAGCCCCGCTATGGGGGGCACTGAAGCTTTCTTT	CASSPAMGGTEAFF
TRBV30	TRBJ1-2	-	-	TGTGCCTGGAGTCCCGGGCCGCCCGATGGCTACACCTTC	CAWSPGPPDGYTF
TRBV18	TRBJ2-1	-	TRBD2	TGTGCCAGCTCACCACTAGCGGGAGATTCCTACAATGAGCAGTTCTTC	CASSPLAGDSYNEQFF
TRBV11-2	TRBJ2-7	once	-	TGTGCCAGCAGCTTAGATCCGGGGTACGAGCAGTACTTC	CASSLDPGYEQYF
TRBV4-2	TRBJ1-2	-	TRBD1	TGTGCCAGCAGCCATCGGGACAGGGGGGACTATGGCTACACCTTC	CASSHRDRGDYGYTF
TRBV30	TRBJ1-5	-	-	TGTGCCTGGGGCCTGTGGGGTCATCAGCCCCAGCATTTT	CAWGLWGHQPQHF
TRBV10-2	TRBJ2-1	-	-	TGCGCCAGCAGGAGGGGAAATGAGCAGTTCTTC	CASRRGNEQFF
TRBV4-1	TRBJ1-5	-	-	TGCGCCAGCGCACAGACTGAGTATAGCAATCAGCCCCAGCATTTT	CASAQTEYSNQPQHF
TRBV10-2	TRBJ2-7	-	-	TGCGCCAGCAGTGAGTCGGTCGGGGGCCCCTCTTCCGAGCAGTACTTC	CASSESVGGPSSEQYF
TRBV6-5	TRBJ2-1	-	TRBD2	TGTGCCAGCAGCAGTACTAGCGGGGGGGCCCATGAGCAGTTCTTC	CASSSTSGGAHEQFF
TRBV12-5	TRBJ2-5	-	-	TGTGCTAGTGGGGATCTGGAGACCCAGTACTTC	CASGDLETQYF
TRBV5-1	TRBJ2-7	-	TRBD1	TGCGCCAGCAGCTCCCGGGACAGGGGGGCCTACGAGCAGTACTTC	CASSSRDRGAYEQYF
TRBV5-1	TRBJ2-2	-	-	TGCGCCAGCAGAACAGGAGGCACCGGGGAGCTGTTTTTT	CASRTGGTGELFF
TRBV5-1	TRBJ2-7	-	-	TGCGCCAGCAGCTTGCAGGGTTACGAGCAGTACTTC	CASSLQGYEQYF
TRBV7-9	TRBJ2-7	-	TRBD1	TGTGCCAGCAGCCCCGGACGACAGGGTGGAAACTTC	CASSPGRQGGNF
TRBV5-4	TRBJ2-2	-	TRBD2	TGTGCCAGCAGCTGGGACTACCCGAACACCGGGGAGCTGTTTTTT	CASSWDYPNTGELFF
TRBV18	TRBJ2-2	-	-	TGTGCCAGCTCACCACCGACCGGGGAGCTGTTTTTT	CASSPPTGELFF
TRBV4-1	TRBJ2-7	once	-	TGCGCCAGCAGCCAAGAATCCAGCGTTGGAGAGCAGTACTTC	CASSQESSVGEQYF
TRBV4-3	TRBJ2-7	-	TRBD1	TGCGCCAGCAGCCATGAGGGGACAGGGGATTACGAGCAGTACTTC	CASSHEGTGDYEQYF
TRBV7-3	TRBJ2-2	-	-	TGTGCCAGCAGCCCCCCGAACAGGGAGGGCACCGGGGAGCTGTTTTTT	CASSPPNREGTGELFF
TRBV4-1	TRBJ2-6	once	-	TGCGCCAGCAGCCGGAACCATCTCTCCGGGGCCAACGTCCTGACTTTC	CASSRNHLSGANVLTF